The 18 T cell receptor beta chains below were found in one sample sequenced in a study of a mutant IDH1 vaccine in newly diagnosed glioma. The antigens for these receptors are not known. Time point described: week 11, during vaccination. Each dose of the vaccine consisted of 300 ug of mutant IDH1 20-mer peptide, with topical imiquimod. Sequencing was performed with immunoSEQ multiplex PCR; in TCRdb, only in-frame clones are kept and a portion is missing. The sample shows tens of thousands of clones, 80% of them seen only once. Sequences were derived from PBMCs, sampled from a glioma patient whose treatment included an IDH1 peptide vaccine. The receptors were gathered from a man over 45 with glioma.

This rearrangement joins TRBV9 to TRBJ1-2, with 9 bases aligning to TRBD1. V lost 5 bases and J lost 5; bases outside the gene matches: 10. The CDR3 extends over 15 amino acids. Germline assignment: CDR1 SGDLS and CDR2 YYNGEE. The CDR3 DNA sequence: TGTGCCAGCAGTAAATCAACAGGGGGCCAATATGGCTACACCTTC. Protein product: CASSKSTGGQYGYTF.

The rearrangement uses TRBV18 and TRBJ2-7; the D gene is possibly TRBD1 (5 bases). The CDR3 totals 16 residues. Germline-derived CDR1 and CDR2 are KGHSH and LQKENI. The V end was cut by 1 base, the J end by 5 bases, with 18 bases between. The CDR3 sequence is CASSPQGVPLEDEQYF. CDR3 in DNA: TGTGCCAGCTCACCACAAGGGGTCCCCCTCGAGGACGAGCAGTACTTC.

The chain combines TRBV10-3 with TRBJ2-4; D is ambiguous. Germline CDR1 ENHRY, CDR2 SYGVKD. This CDR3 has 13 amino acids. Trimming shortened V by 2 bases and J by 11 bases, and 13 bases separated the two germline ends. The CDR3 DNA sequence: TGTGCCATCAGTGAGAAAGAGACATCCGTTCAGTACTTC. As protein: CAISEKETSVQYF.

V gene TRBV7-6 combines with J gene TRBJ1-1; D not resolved. CDR3 length: 13 residues. Germline values: CDR1 SGHVS, CDR2 FNYEAQ. Deletions cut 2 bases from V and 1 base from J, with 5 bases between. CDR3 amino acids: CASSLWENTEAFF. CDR3 sequence (DNA): TGTGCCAGCAGCTTATGGGAGAACACTGAAGCTTTCTTT.

The chain combines TRBV4-1 with TRBJ2-7, with a tentative D call TRBD1 (5 bases). This CDR3 region has 16 residues. Trimming took off 1 base at V and 2 bases at J, with 15 bases between the two ends. Germline V CDR1 and CDR2: MGHRA, YSYEKL. The CDR3 region is CASSQVDRAPPYEQYF. CDR3 bases: TGCGCCAGCAGCCAAGTTGACAGAGCACCACCCTACGAGCAGTACTTC.

The V call is TRBV9, the J call TRBJ1-1, with a weak D call TRBD1 (5 bases). The CDR3 contains 14 residues. The germline CDR1 and CDR2 sequences are SGDLS and YYNGEE. Trimming pared 3 bases from V and 5 bases from J, leaving 14 bases between. As DNA, the CDR3 is TGTGCCAGCAGCGGTACTGGGGGAGGGACTGAAGCTTTCTTT. This sequence encodes CASSGTGGGTEAFF.

The V and J genes are TRBV21-1 and TRBJ1-5. TRBV21-1 is a pseudogene locus. This CDR3 is 20 amino acids long. CDR3 nucleotide sequence: TGTGCCAGCAGCAAAACTAGTGCTAAAGTGGGGGAAGCCGGCAATCAGCCCCAGCATTTT. Translating it yields CASSKTSAKVGEAGNQPQHF.

This clone has just one count. V gene TRBV7-8 combines with J gene TRBJ1-6; D is unresolved. V was cut by 4 bases and J by 7 bases, with 8 bases left in between. Germline-derived CDR1 and CDR2 are SGHVS and FQNEAQ. This CDR3 has 13 residues. CDR3 in DNA: TGTGCCAGCAGCTCTCAACTGAATTCACCCCTCCACTTT. Its protein is CASSSQLNSPLHF.

The CDR3 region is CASSLTGVEKLFF. Here the CDR3 DNA reads TGTGCCAGCAGTCTTACGGGTGTTGAAAAACTGTTTTTT. The chain employs TRBV14 and TRBJ1-4; D ambiguous. The CDR3 sequence is 13 residues long. With 6 bases removed from V and 7 bases from J, the gap between germline ends came to 12 bases. Germline V lookup: CDR1 SGHDN, CDR2 FVKESK. Complete variable domain (other parts from reference TRBV14 and TRBJ1-4): EAGVTQFPSHSVIEKGQTVTLRCDPISGHDNLYWYRRVMGKEIKFLLHFVKESKQDESGMPNNRFLAERTGGTYSTLKVQPAELEDSGVYFCASSLTGVEKLFFGSGTQLSVL.

The chain couples TRBV27 to TRBJ2-1, with no clear D. V lost 5 bases and J 9 bases, leaving 11 bases between the germline ends. This CDR3 has 12 residues. Germline V gives CDR1 MNHEY, CDR2 SMNVEV (reference sequence). CDR3 sequence (DNA): TGTGCCAGCAGTCCCCTCGGGCGTGAGCAGTTCTTC. Encoded protein: CASSPLGREQFF.

The rearrangement joins TRBV19 to TRBJ2-2; D might be TRBD1 or TRBD2, each matching 5 bases. Trimming took 9 bases from V and 1 from J, leaving 15 bases between them. The CDR3 covers 15 residues. From germline, CDR1 is LNHDA and CDR2 SQIVND (reference sequence). The CDR3 here is CASKPGTQNTGELFF. The CDR3 DNA reads TGTGCCAGCAAACCCGGGACCCAGAACACCGGGGAGCTGTTTTTT.

This clone was recorded a few times. The chain recombines TRBV5-1 with TRBJ1-1; D may be TRBD1 (5 bases). Trimming stripped 0 bases from V and 1 base from J, with 10 bases between. This CDR3 comprises 15 residues. CDR1 and CDR2 (germline): SGHRS, YFSETQ. CDR3 in DNA: TGCGCCAGCAGCTTGGATTGGGGGACGAACACTGAAGCTTTCTTT. Translating it yields CASSLDWGTNTEAFF. Full variable domain (outside the CDR3, taken from reference TRBV5-1 and TRBJ1-1): KAGVTQTPRYLIKTRGQQVTLSCSPISGHRSVSWYQQTPGQGLQFLFEYFSETQRNKGNFPGRFSGRQFSNSRSEMNVSTLELGDSALYLCASSLDWGTNTEAFFGQGTRLTVV.

This chain joins TRBV5-6 and TRBJ1-3; D is uncertain. Trimming took off 0 bases at V and 3 bases at J, with 10 bases between the two ends. The germline CDR1 and CDR2 sequences are SGHDT and YYEEEE. The CDR3 extends over 15 amino acids. In DNA, the CDR3 is TGTGCCAGCAGCTTGGCCCCCCGGGGTGGAAACACCATATATTTT. Its protein is CASSLAPRGGNTIYF.

The gene calls are TRBV30 and TRBJ1-5; D uncertain. Per the germline V gene, CDR1 is GTSNPN and CDR2 is SVGIG (reference sequence). The germline V and J ends were trimmed by 2 bases and 0 bases, with 2 bases remaining between them. The length of the CDR3 is 12 residues. CDR3 sequence: CAWSYSNQPQHF. The CDR3 bases are TGTGCCTGGAGTTATAGCAATCAGCCCCAGCATTTT.

The chain carries TRBV27 and TRBJ1-4, with D tentatively TRBD1 (5 bases). V was pared by 4 bases and J by 7 bases, with 16 bases between. The CDR3 covers 15 residues. Germline V CDR1 and CDR2: MNHEY, SMNVEV (reference sequence). The DNA of the CDR3 is TGTGCCAGCAGTTCTACTCCAGGGCCCGGTGAAAAACTGTTTTTT. Its protein product is CASSSTPGPGEKLFF.

The gene calls are TRBV5-1 and TRBJ2-7; D may correspond to TRBD1 or TRBD2 (5 bases each). The germline V gene has CDR1 SGHRS and CDR2 YFSETQ. The CDR3 length is 14 residues. The V end was cut by 0 bases, the J end by 0 bases, with 7 bases between. The CDR3, as DNA: TGCGCCAGCAGCTTGGGGGGGAGCTCCTACGAGCAGTACTTC. Protein: CASSLGGSSYEQYF.

The chain has TRBV6-5 and TRBJ2-3; D remains ambiguous. The germline V and J ends were trimmed by 4 bases and 4 bases, with 6 bases remaining between them. Germline V lookup: CDR1 MNHEY, CDR2 SVGAGI. The CDR3 consists of 12 residues. CDR3 loop: CASSSPPDTQYF. As DNA, the CDR3 is TGTGCCAGCAGTTCCCCCCCAGATACGCAGTATTTT.

This clone was picked up a small number of times. This chain joins TRBV6-5 and TRBJ1-1, with a weak D call TRBD1 (5 bases). The V and J ends lost 9 bases and 5 bases respectively, with 16 bases between them. CDR3 length: 13 residues. The germline CDR1 and CDR2 sequences are MNHEY and SVGAGI. CDR3 protein: CASRRTGGTEAFF. The CDR3 coding sequence is TGTGCCAGTCGACGGACCGGGGGGACTGAAGCTTTCTTT.